The 12 T cell receptor beta chains below come from one sample, sequenced in a study of T cell changes during pregnancy in multiple sclerosis. Clones were read by immunoSEQ multiplex PCR, and TCRdb kept only the in-frame ones, dropping some. The table lists some 28,000 clones, approximately 92% of them singletons. The source material was CD4+ T cells from peripheral blood mononuclear cells, sampled in the first trimester of pregnancy. These receptors were taken from a female donor with multiple sclerosis, enrolled in a pregnancy study.

Concerning this clone itself: Other DNA variants within this sample encode the same CDR3. The chain has TRBV11-2 and TRBJ1-5, with 8 nucleotides matching TRBD1. The J segment lost 5 bases and the V segment lost 2 bases, leaving 5 bases of the junction unmatched. The CDR3 is 15 residues long. CDR1 is SGHAT and CDR2 is FQNNGV in the germline V gene. The CDR3 coding sequence is TGTGCCAGCAGCTTAATGACAGGGGTCGATCAGCCCCAGCATTTT. Encoded protein: CASSLMTGVDQPQHF. Complete variable domain (other parts from reference TRBV11-2 and TRBJ1-5): EAGVAQSPRYKIIEKRQSVAFWCNPISGHATLYWYQQILGQGPKLLIQFQNNGVVDDSQLPKDRFSAERLKGVDSTLKIQPAKLEDSAVYLCASSLMTGVDQPQHFGDGTRLSIL.

This chain connects TRBV18 to TRBJ2-1; maybe TRBD1 (6 bases). Germline CDR1 is KGHSH and CDR2 is LQKENI. The CDR3 contains 16 residues. Trimming removed 2 bases at V and 1 base at J, with 12 bases between. Written as DNA, the CDR3 is TGTGCCAGCTCACCATTTACAGGGAATTCCTACAATGAGCAGTTCTTC. Protein sequence: CASSPFTGNSYNEQFF.

This sequence joins TRBV7-2 and TRBJ2-3, with TRBD2 as a possible D gene (5 bases). The CDR3 loop spans 14 amino acids. Germline values: CDR1 SGHTA, CDR2 FQGNSA. Trimming stripped 5 bases from V and 0 bases from J, with 9 bases between. CDR3 in amino acids: CASSVWTSTDTQYF. The CDR3 nucleotides are TGTGCCAGCAGCGTATGGACTAGCACAGATACGCAGTATTTT.

This chain uses TRBV20-1 with TRBJ1-4; D might be TRBD1 (5 bases). V lost 6 bases and J 4 bases, leaving 6 bases between the germline ends. The length of the CDR3 is 11 residues. CDR1 is DFQATT and CDR2 is SNEGSKA in the germline V gene (reference sequence). CDR3 residues: CSAGGNEKLFF. CDR3 DNA: TGCAGTGCCGGGGGTAATGAAAAACTGTTTTTT.

V is TRBV7-9 and J is TRBJ1-1; D is unresolved. V lost 3 bases and J lost 1, with 6 bases in between. The germline CDR1 and CDR2 sequences are SEHNR and FQNEAQ (reference sequence). This CDR3 is built from 13 residues. The CDR3 region has the DNA TGTGCCAGCAGCTTGGAGGGGAACACTGAAGCTTTCTTT. Its protein is CASSLEGNTEAFF.

The CDR3 bases are TGTGCCAGCACCAGAGACAGGCACTATGGCTACACCTTC. As protein: CASTRDRHYGYTF. V usage is TRBV6-1 and J usage is TRBJ1-2; tentatively, D is TRBD1 (6 bases). V lost 7 bases and J 3 bases, leaving 12 bases between the germline ends. The germline gives CDR1 MNHNS, CDR2 SASEGT. This CDR3 has 13 residues.

The chain combines TRBV10-3 with TRBJ1-1; D possibly corresponds to TRBD1 (5 bases). Trimming removed 0 bases at V and 3 bases at J, with 14 bases between. The CDR3 runs to 16 residues. Germline V gene sequence: CDR1 ENHRY, CDR2 SYGVKD. This CDR3 is CAISESKGGGYTEAFF. CDR3 DNA sequence: TGTGCCATCAGTGAGTCGAAGGGCGGGGGGTACACTGAAGCTTTCTTT.

This clone was counted once. The CDR3 DNA reads as TGCGCCAGCAGACAGGCGCCTAGCGGGGGGGCGGACGAGCAGTACTTC. Protein: CASRQAPSGGADEQYF. The rearrangement uses TRBV5-1 and TRBJ2-7, with 12 bases matching TRBD2. After removal of 5 bases from V and 5 bases from J, the junction contained 11 bases not matched to a gene. From germline, CDR1 is SGHRS and CDR2 YFSETQ. This CDR3 has 16 residues.

The chain has TRBV30 and TRBJ2-3; 11 bases line up with TRBD2. The CDR3 totals 17 residues. Trimming at V came to 2 bases and at J to 4 bases, leaving 11 bases not matched to a gene. CDR1 is GTSNPN, CDR2 SVGIG, per germline (reference sequence). The CDR3 sequence: CAWSLAGGPFMSDTQYF. The CDR3 coding sequence is TGTGCCTGGAGTTTAGCGGGGGGGCCTTTTATGTCAGATACGCAGTATTTT.

This chain uses TRBV28 with TRBJ2-5; 9 positions match TRBD1. The germline V gene encodes CDR1 MDHEN and CDR2 SYDVKM. This CDR3 is built from 17 residues. The trim removed 4 bases at V and 4 bases at J, leaving 13 bases unmatched. The CDR3 reads CASSYYRGPHQGETQYF. Written as DNA, the CDR3 is TGTGCCAGCAGTTACTACAGGGGGCCCCACCAAGGAGAGACCCAGTACTTC. Drawing the rest from reference TRBV28 and TRBJ2-5, the complete variable domain is DVKVTQSSRYLVKRTGEKVFLECVQDMDHENMFWYRQDPGLGLRLIYFSYDVKMKEKGDIPEGYSVSREKKERFSLILESASTNQTSMYLCASSYYRGPHQGETQYFGPGTRLLVL.

This clone was seen more than once but under ten times. The chain has TRBV5-1 and TRBJ2-4, with D maybe TRBD1 (6 bases). Germline V CDR1 and CDR2: SGHRS, YFSETQ. This CDR3 spans 15 amino acids. The V and J ends lost 4 bases and 4 bases respectively, with 15 bases between them. The CDR3 loop reads CASSTGTRTKNIQYF. The CDR3 nucleotides are TGCGCCAGCAGCACCGGGACACGGACTAAAAACATTCAGTACTTC.

The V gene is TRBV6-5, the J gene TRBJ1-6, with 9 bases aligning to TRBD1. This CDR3 contains 14 residues. The germline gives CDR1 MNHEY, CDR2 SVGAGI. Germline trimming cut 6 bases from V and 8 bases from J; bases unmatched to any gene: 5. CDR3 sequence reads: CASRGQGHHSPLHF. Here the CDR3 DNA reads TGTGCCAGCAGAGGACAGGGGCATCATTCACCCCTCCACTTT.